This T cell receptor beta chain was found in a study of multiple sclerosis patients with progressive multifocal leukoencephalopathy. This CDR3 has 14 residues. V was shortened by 4 bases and J by 5 bases, with 13 bases between the two germline ends. CDR1 is MGHRA, CDR2 YSYEKL, per germline. Profiling relied on immunoSEQ multiplex PCR, and the TCRdb table lists in-frame clones only, not all of them. The sample records 25,000 to 35,000 clones, 92% being singletons. Indicated time point: before natalizumab initiation. The V call is TRBV4-1, the J call TRBJ2-3, with D unresolved. The sample taken for sequencing was PBMCs. The clonotype comes from a man aged 25-40 years with multiple sclerosis. CDR3 sequence: CASSRGRVGDTQYF. CDR3 coding DNA: TGCGCCAGCAGCCGGGGAAGGGTGGGAGATACGCAGTATTTT.